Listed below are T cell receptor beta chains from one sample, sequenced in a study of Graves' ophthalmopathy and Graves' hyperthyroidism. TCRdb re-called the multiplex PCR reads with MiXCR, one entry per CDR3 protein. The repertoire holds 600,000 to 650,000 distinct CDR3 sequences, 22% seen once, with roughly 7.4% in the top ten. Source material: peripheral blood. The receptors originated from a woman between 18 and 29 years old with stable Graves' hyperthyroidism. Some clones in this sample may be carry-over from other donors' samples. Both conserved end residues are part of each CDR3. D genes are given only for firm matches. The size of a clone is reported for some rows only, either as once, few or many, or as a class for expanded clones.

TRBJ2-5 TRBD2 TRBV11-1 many TGTGCCAGCAGCTCCTACCGACTAGCGGGGGCTCAAGATGAAGAGACCCAGTACTTC CASSSYRLAGAQDEETQYF
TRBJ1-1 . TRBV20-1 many TGCAGTGCTAGACACGACGGGGGGGAACGAGGGAACACTGAAGCTTTCTTT CSARHDGGERGNTEAFF
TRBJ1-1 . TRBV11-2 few TGTGCCAGCAGCTTAATCTCGGACCGCGGAGGGGGTCGAGCTTTCTTT CASSLISDRGGGRAFF
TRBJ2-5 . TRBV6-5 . TGTGCCAGCAGTTACCAGCTAGCGCGAGAGACCCAGTACTTC CASSYQLARETQYF
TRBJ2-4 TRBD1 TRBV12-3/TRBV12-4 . TGTGCCAGCAGTGACCAGGGGGCCGGTAACATTCAGTACTTC CASSDQGAGNIQYF
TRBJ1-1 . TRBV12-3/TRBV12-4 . TGTACCACCGCAGGGTTGGGCACTGAAGCTTTCTTT CTTAGLGTEAFF
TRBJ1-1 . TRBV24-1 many TGTGCCACCAGTGCTACAGCGAACACTGAAGCTTTCTTT CATSATANTEAFF
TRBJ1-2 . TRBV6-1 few TGTGCCAGCAGTCCAGGGAAATCCTATGGCTACACCTTC CASSPGKSYGYTF
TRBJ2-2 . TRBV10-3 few TGTGCCATCAGTGAGTCCCCACCCGGGGAGCTGTTTTTT CAISESPPGELFF
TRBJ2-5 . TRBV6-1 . TGTGCCAGCAGTGAAACATTATGGGCAGATCAAGAGACCCAGTACTTC CASSETLWADQETQYF
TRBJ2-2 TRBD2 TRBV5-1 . TGCGCCGGCAGACGCCTAGCGGGAGATAACACCGGGGAGCTGTTTTTT CAGRRLAGDNTGELFF
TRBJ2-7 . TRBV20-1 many TGCAGTGGAGGGGCTATCCCCTGGGAGCAGTACTTC CSGGAIPWEQYF
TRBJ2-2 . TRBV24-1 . TGTGCCACCAGTGATCGGGACACCTACACCGGGGAGCTGTTTTTT CATSDRDTYTGELFF
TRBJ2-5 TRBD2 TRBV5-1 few TGCGCCAGCAGCTCCAGCGACGGCGGGGGGGGGGAGACCCAGTACTTC CASSSSDGGGGETQYF
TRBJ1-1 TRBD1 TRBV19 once TGTGCCACCCGACAGGGGACGGGCACTGAAGCTTGCTTT CATRQGTGTEACF
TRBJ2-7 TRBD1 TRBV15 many TGTGCCACCAGCAGAGATTGGGGACAGGGTAAAAGAAACGAGCAGTACTTC CATSRDWGQGKRNEQYF
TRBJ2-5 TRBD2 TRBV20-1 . TGCAGTGCTAGTCTTTCGGGGGGGGGCGGAAAGACCCAGTACTTC CSASLSGGGGKTQYF
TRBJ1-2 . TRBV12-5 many TGTGCTAGTGGGGATTGGGGGGCCTATGGCTACACCTTC CASGDWGAYGYTF
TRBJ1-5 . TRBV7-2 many TGTGCCAGCAATTGGAACGGTCAGCCCCAGCATTTT CASNWNGQPQHF
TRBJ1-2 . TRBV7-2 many TGTGCCAGCAGCTTAGGGCCAGGGGACTATGGCTACACCTTC CASSLGPGDYGYTF
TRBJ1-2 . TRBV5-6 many TGTGCCAGCAGCTCACGGCCGAAGGAGTGGGTCTCTAACTATGGCTACACCTTC CASSSRPKEWVSNYGYTF
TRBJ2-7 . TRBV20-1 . TGCAGTGCTAGGGTTCTAGCATCCTACGAGCAGTACTTC CSARVLASYEQYF
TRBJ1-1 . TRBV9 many TGTGCCAGCACGGGGGCGGGGAATACTGAAGCTTTCTTT CASTGAGNTEAFF
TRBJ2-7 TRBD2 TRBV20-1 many TGCAGTGCCGACTCCCCAGGCAGCGGGATACGCTACGAGCAGTACTTC CSADSPGSGIRYEQYF
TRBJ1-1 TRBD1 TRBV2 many TGTGCCAGCTTGCGGGACAGGAACACTGAAGCTTTCTTT CASLRDRNTEAFF
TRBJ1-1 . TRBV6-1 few TGTGCCAGCAGAGACAGGTTATACTTCTTT CASRDRLYFF
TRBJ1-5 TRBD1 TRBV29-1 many TGCAGCGTTGGGACAGGGGATCAGCCCCAGCATTTT CSVGTGDQPQHF
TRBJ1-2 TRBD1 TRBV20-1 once TGCAGTGCTAGGGGGACAGGACTACGAAGTTATGGCTACACCTTC CSARGTGLRSYGYTF
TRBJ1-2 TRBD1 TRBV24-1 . TGTGCCACCAGTGAGCCCGACAGGGCCTATGGCTACACCTTC CATSEPDRAYGYTF
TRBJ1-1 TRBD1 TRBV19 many TGTGCCAGTACCCACGGGGGGTCAGGGGGCACTGAAGCTTTCTTT CASTHGGSGGTEAFF
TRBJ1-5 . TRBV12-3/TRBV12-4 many TGTGCCAGCAGTTTGGAGGCTAGCAATCAGCCCCAGCATTTT CASSLEASNQPQHF
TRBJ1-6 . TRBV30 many TGTGCCTGGAGAGGGGAGGTAGAATCACCCCTCCACTTT CAWRGEVESPLHF
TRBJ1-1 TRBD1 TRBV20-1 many TGCAGTGCTTGTAATCAGGGGGACCTGGCTTTCTTT CSACNQGDLAFF
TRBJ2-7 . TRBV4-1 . TGCGCCAGCAGCCAAGTGGGCGGTATAGACGAGCAGTACTTC CASSQVGGIDEQYF
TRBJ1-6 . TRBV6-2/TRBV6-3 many TGTGCCAGCAGCCGGGACAACCCGCGGACTTATGATTCACCCCTCCACTTT CASSRDNPRTYDSPLHF
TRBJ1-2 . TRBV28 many TGTGCCAGCAGCACGAAGGGGTATGGCTACACCTTC CASSTKGYGYTF
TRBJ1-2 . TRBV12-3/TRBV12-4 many TGTGCCAGCAGTCAATGGGGCCATTATGGCTACACCTTC CASSQWGHYGYTF
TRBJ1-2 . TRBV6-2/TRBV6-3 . TGTGCCAGCGGGGGCTTTGGCTACACCTTC CASGGFGYTF
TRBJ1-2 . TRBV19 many TGTGCCAGTAGTATAATTCGGGGGATCTATGGCTACACCTTC CASSIIRGIYGYTF
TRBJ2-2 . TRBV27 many TGTGCCAGCAGCATGAACAGGGTAGCGAACACCGGGGAGCTGTTTTTT CASSMNRVANTGELFF
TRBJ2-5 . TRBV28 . TGTGCCAGCAGCCCACCCGGACAGCGCGAGACCCAGTACTTC CASSPPGQRETQYF
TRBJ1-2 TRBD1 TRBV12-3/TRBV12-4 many TGTGCCAGCAGTTTATTCCAGGGGGCGGGCGGCTACACCTTC CASSLFQGAGGYTF
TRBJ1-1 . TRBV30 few TGTGCCTGGGGGGGTGGGGGTTTTGGGGACACTGAAGCTTTCTTT CAWGGGGFGDTEAFF